Described below is a single T cell receptor (beta chain) sequence and its context. In the authors' methods: Amplification of reference gene primers provided the estimated nucleated cell counts. Profiled with immunoSEQ multiplex PCR; TCRdb holds only in-frame clones, not every one. That table is the source of V, J and clone size, and D and trimming were worked out from the DNA. In the table there are about 180,000 clones, approximately 86% of which are singletons. The sample comes from a study of blood T cell repertoires in COVID-19. About the study: The United States, Italy and Spain were the sources of the acute and convalescent COVID-19 samples. PBMCs, B-cell-depleted T cells, or T cells were the source of the cDNA or gDNA that made up the material.

The sequence was collected from a woman aged 25 to 45 with active or convalescent COVID-19. The source material was peripheral blood.

CDR3 loop: CSASSGGRNYGYTF. Written as DNA, the CDR3 is TGCAGTGCTAGTTCAGGGGGACGTAACTATGGCTACACCTTC. V and J are TRBV20-1 and TRBJ1-2; TRBD1 agrees at 7 bases. The CDR3 extends over 14 amino acids. Germline V gene sequence: CDR1 DFQATT, CDR2 SNEGSKA (reference sequence). V gave up 3 bases and J gave up 1 base; unmatched junction bases: 5.